The source of this T cell receptor beta chain is a study of beta chain features in type 1 diabetes. This clone occurred a few times. Sequenced material consisted of expressed TCRB transcripts (all of the isolated RNA was reverse transcribed). Only in-frame clones appear in the TCRdb table, and some are missing; sequencing was by immunoSEQ multiplex PCR. The table lists under 800,000 clones, 15% to 17% of them singletons. The CDR3 spans 14 residues. Germline V gene lookup returns CDR1 SGHTA and CDR2 FQGNSA. Deletions cut 5 bases from V and 3 bases from J, with 14 bases between. This chain joins TRBV7-2 and TRBJ2-7; perhaps D is TRBD1 or TRBD2 (5 bases each). This clonotype originated in a man aged 18-30 years in good health. Material: naive CD4+ T cells from blood. The CDR3 reads CASSPSGQNYEQYF. CDR3 sequence (DNA): TGTGCCAGCAGCCCCTCGGGGCAGAACTACGAGCAGTACTTC.